Detailed here is one TCR beta chain. What it binds is unknown. The sample originates from a study of cytomegalovirus exposure and HLA in healthy donors. Findings of the study overall: There were several of the most significant clusters that appeared linked to common viral pathogens in a later analysis. Across HLA loci, a later analysis found differing TCR association rates, with DRB1 most and HLA-C fewest.

The CDR3 runs 15 residues. V was clipped by 3 bases and J by 3 bases; unmatched bases: 4. The V gene's germline CDR1 is SGHRS and CDR2 YFSETQ. Primers for the PCR totalled 60 Vbeta and 13 Jbeta. The assay was immunoSEQ multiplex PCR, and TCRdb's table has in-frame clones only and misses some. Of around 200,000 clones listed, roughly 85% are singletons. The sample was PBMCs. The chain joins TRBV5-1 to TRBJ2-1; 9 bases are shared with TRBD2. The receptor was derived from a woman in her 50s in good health and CMV-seronegative. CDR3 DNA sequence: TGCGCCAGCAGCTCCGGGACTAGCAGCTACAATGAGCAGTTCTTC. Protein product: CASSSGTSSYNEQFF.